This T cell receptor (beta chain) was recorded in a study of OX40 agonist ivuxolimab in advanced cancers. About the investigation overall: Ivuxolimab, which targeted the costimulatory receptor OX40 (CD134), was an agonistic, fully human IgG2 monoclonal antibody. In the dose-escalation cohort, approximately 82% of patients were male, and the mean age was around 65 years with a range of roughly 20 to 79. Partial responses occurred in three dose-escalation patients: two with cutaneous melanoma and one with hepatocellular carcinoma. Prior anti-PD-1, anti-PD-L1 or anti-CTLA-4 therapy was permitted, and checkpoint inhibitors had been received by about 37% of dose-escalation patients. Of the approximately 54 dose-escalation patients, hepatocellular carcinoma was present in 19, melanoma in roughly 15, renal cell carcinoma in 9 and head and neck cancer in 9. The paper describes the monotherapy dose-escalation part (N = 52 patients) of the phase I trial of ivuxolimab. Peripheral TCRbeta sequencing was intended to test whether TCR sequence diversity was altered and clonal T-cell expansion was caused by ivuxolimab. Intravenous ivuxolimab was administered to patients every 2 weeks at six dose levels: 0.01, 0.1, 0.3, 1.5, 3 and 10 mg/kg. Summary of the overall study and its limitations: The antigen specificity of the peripheral T cells that underwent clonal expansion was not determined. Clonal expansion of both CD4+ and CD8+ blood T cells was observed from baseline to week 6 at doses 0.1 to 3.0 mg/kg. After ivuxolimab, expanded clones were on average more numerous among CD8+ T cells than among CD4+ T cells. In partial responders in the 0.1-3.0 mg/kg groups, normalized peripheral clonal expansion was found to be among the lowest, especially among CD8+ T cells. Low levels of normalized T-cell clonal expansion were also seen in some nonresponding patients.

Patients with a history of autoimmune disease or receiving systemic immunosuppression were excluded from the trial. Peripheral blood for TCR sequencing was collected from all dose cohorts at baseline, on cycle 4 day 1, and on cycle 7 day 1. The samples were taken from a phase I, first-in-human, multicenter, open-label dose-escalation trial of ivuxolimab. Adults with locally advanced or metastatic head and neck squamous cell, hepatocellular, melanoma or renal cell carcinoma were enrolled in the trial. Before TCR sequencing, CD4+ T cells and CD8+ T cells were sorted from peripheral blood as separate populations. Genomic DNA was extracted from sorted cells for sequencing of the TCRbeta CDR3 region. TCRbeta CDR3 regions were sequenced using the immunoSEQ Assay. TCRdb limited this immuneACCESS table to in-frame rearrangements with V and J called. A share of clones is missing; checked studies link under half to unresolved V genes, and the rest is unexplained. The sample table records 90,000 to 150,000 clones; 85% to 90% of these occur just once. The top ten clones comprise 0.55% of the sample.

A few counts support this clone. This receptor's antigen is unknown. No base quality information exists; no much larger clone differs at one position. The CDR3 holds 18 amino acids from the cysteine to the phenylalanine. This entry keeps only the CDR3 DNA: 54 bases, framed from base 1. V is reduced by 2 bases and J by 6 bases, leaving a spacing of 24 bases between them. CDR1 LGHNA and CDR2 YSLEER are derived from the germline V gene. This chain is built from TRBV4-3 and TRBJ2-3; the D gene is perhaps TRBD2, on 6 matching bases. The sequence derives from an adult with an advanced solid tumor such as melanoma, head and neck, liver or kidney cancer. The sequences come from CD4+ or CD8+ T cells sorted from blood, collected in a trial of the OX40 agonist ivuxolimab. The nucleotide sequence reads TGCGCCAGCAGCCAATTATTGTATTCGGTAGTCGGAGGGGATACGCAGTATTTT. Its product reads: CASSQLLYSVVGGDTQYF.